This entry features one TCR beta chain sequence. This clonotype has ten or more counts. Its specific antigen is unknown. Per-base quality was not reported, and no clone a single base away is much larger than it. This sample was taken from a study of T cells in Graves' hyperthyroidism and ophthalmopathy (dated by TCRdb to about 2019). A note on the overall study: Peripheral blood was sampled at the time of initial diagnosis, prior to any treatment. Following sampling, methimazole starting at 30 mg daily was given to hyperthyroidism patients, and high-dose intravenous methylprednisolone was given to ophthalmopathy patients. For training and testing, the 100 or so patients in the discovery cohort were randomly divided in a 7:3 ratio. In more than 5 Graves' hyperthyroidism patients, the study also compared T-cell repertoires from thyroid tissue with T-cell repertoires from blood. TCR Vbeta CDR3 sequencing of approximately 140 peripheral blood samples (about 45 ophthalmopathy, 75 hyperthyroidism and roughly 17 progressor patients) is reported in the paper. An independent validation cohort of under 20 hyperthyroidism patients and 17 patients who later progressed to ophthalmopathy tested prospective prediction of ophthalmopathy. A discovery cohort of approximately 100 patients, about 44 with Graves' ophthalmopathy and under 60 with stable Graves' hyperthyroidism, was used to find distinguishing TCR V-J signatures.

CDR1 and CDR2 were assigned from the germline V gene (reference sequence) as MNHEY and SMNVEV. From V the trimming removes 3 bases and from J it removes 3 bases, while the gene matches leave 6 bases of the junction unaccounted for. Counted from cysteine to phenylalanine, this CDR3 has 16 amino acids. The DNA shown is the 48-base CDR3, in frame from base 1. A patient counted as having stable Graves' hyperthyroidism if no progression to ophthalmopathy occurred over 18 months of follow-up. Hyperthyroidism patients were newly diagnosed, had a disease duration of under 2 months, and were aged 18 to 65 years. The study excluded patients with uncontrolled infections, other autoimmune diseases, pregnancy or lactation. Diagnoses relied on clinical symptoms, serum thyroxine and TRAb, thyroid ultrasound and orbital computed tomography. PBMCs were isolated from about 10 ml of fresh peripheral blood by Ficoll-Paque density gradient centrifugation. Trizol reagent was used to extract total RNA, and RNA quality was then checked on an Agilent 2100 Bioanalyzer.

The paper as a whole reports these results and caveats: No statistical method was used to set the sample size in advance, and investigators knew the group allocation. During validation, the model predicted progression to ophthalmopathy a median of approximately 7 months ahead of onset, with almost 71% sensitivity and 72% to 80% specificity. Most expanded thyroid clonotypes (frequency above 0.001) were also detected in blood, suggesting blood repertoires may reflect thyroid immune responses. Ophthalmopathy was separated from stable hyperthyroidism by a 13 V-J signature model, with about 88% sensitivity and roughly 81% specificity obtained in cross-validation and 80%/75% obtained in testing.

Amplification of TCR beta CDR3 regions was carried out from RNA transcripts. A first-round RT-PCR of the TCR CDR3 used the HTBI primer set with the Qiagen OneStep RT-PCR kit. Libraries were constructed in a second round of multiplex PCR, after which size selection and purification were performed. Sequencing of the libraries was done on an Illumina HiSeq2000 using paired-end 100 bp reads. Per the source publication's procedure: SOAPnuke was used to process the raw data, with reads discarded if the reads contained adapters or uncalled bases, had a mean Phred below 15, or lacked an exact constant-primer or identifier match. High-quality paired reads were merged with COPE v1.2.5, and unique nucleotide sequences were defined as clonotypes. MiTCR v1.1 was used to align the clonotypes against IMGT TRBV, TRBD and TRBJ reference segments. Analysis was restricted to V-J combinations with a frequency above 0.0001, which covered over 98% of repertoires. A TCS score was defined as the ratio of F50 (clonal expansion) to E x V (chaos), with BLOSUM62-based TCRdist applied between CDR3 peptides within each V-J. Welch's t-statistics and random forest reduced some 510 V-J features to 13, which were used in a naive Bayes classifier (R e1071). TCRdb ran its own pipeline on the public reads, namely fastp trimming at Q25 and MiXCR clone calling, and kept in-frame beta chains. Every entry covers one CDR3 protein and lists the most common genes and DNA from its rows. TCRdb, not the original authors, processed these V and J calls. Recorded for this sample are approximately 400,000 distinct CDR3 sequences; approximately 14% of them occurred a single time. The ten largest clones represent roughly 11% of the sample.

The specimen sequenced was blood. This TCR was sampled from a woman in her sixties with Graves' hyperthyroidism. The chain links TRBV27 with TRBJ2-7; 12 central nucleotides agree with TRBD2. The CDR3 reads as follows: CASSFTTSGSFYEQYF. The DNA is as follows: TGTGCCAGCAGTTTCACGACTAGCGGGAGTTTCTACGAGCAGTACTTC.